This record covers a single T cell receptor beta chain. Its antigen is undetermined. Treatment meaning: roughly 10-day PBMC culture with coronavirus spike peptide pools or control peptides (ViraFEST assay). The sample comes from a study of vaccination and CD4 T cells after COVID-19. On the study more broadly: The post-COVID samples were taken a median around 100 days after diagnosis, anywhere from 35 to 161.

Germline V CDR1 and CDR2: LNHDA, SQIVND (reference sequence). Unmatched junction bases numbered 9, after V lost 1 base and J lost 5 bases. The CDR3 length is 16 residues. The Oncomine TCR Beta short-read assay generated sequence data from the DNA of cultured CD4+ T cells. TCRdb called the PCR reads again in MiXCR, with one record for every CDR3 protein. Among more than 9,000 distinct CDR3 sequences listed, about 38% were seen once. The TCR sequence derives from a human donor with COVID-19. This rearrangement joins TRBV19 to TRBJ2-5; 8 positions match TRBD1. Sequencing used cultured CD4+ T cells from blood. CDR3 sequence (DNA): TGTGCCAGTAGTATAGGACGACAGGGGTGGCAGGAGACCCAGTACTTC. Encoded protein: CASSIGRQGWQETQYF.